This T cell receptor (beta chain) originates from a study of regulatory T cells in long-lasting Graves disease. Overall study context: Patients met the persistent Graves' disease definition after over 5 years of antithyroid drugs with positive TSH receptor antibodies.

Notes on this clonotype: Its antigen is as yet unknown.

General study results and limits: Patients whose Graves' disease persisted exhibited lower TCR diversity than those newly diagnosed. Persistent patients shared about 3,000 public clonotypes among themselves. Newly diagnosed patients shared fewer, at nearly 1,000.

Germline-derived CDR1 and CDR2 are SGHTA and FQGNSA. The CDR3 is 19 residues long. The V segment lost 2 bases and the J segment 1 base; nucleotides outside the gene matches: 6. Time point meaning: persistent/refractory GD, antithyroid drugs over 5 years with positive TRAb. Generation of the TCR library employed RNA extracted from PBMCs. The guidelines of the American Thyroid Association were the basis for diagnosing Graves' disease. Library construction for TCR beta used iRepertoire HTBI primers and Arm-PCR of CDR3 regions. MiXCR, applied by TCRdb to the multiplex PCR reads, yields one record per CDR3 protein. The sample contains 400,000 or so distinct CDR3 sequences, less than 25% of which appear only once.

This TCR was recovered from a female donor with Graves disease. Material: peripheral blood mononuclear cells (PBMCs), obtained when the disease was refractory, from a patient treated with antithyroid drugs. The chain uses TRBV7-2 and TRBJ2-4; 15 bases are a match to TRBD2. CDR3 nucleotide sequence: TGTGCCAGCAGCTTAATCGGACTAGCGGGAGGGAGGGCCAAAAACATTCAGTACTTC. This sequence encodes CASSLIGLAGGRAKNIQYF.